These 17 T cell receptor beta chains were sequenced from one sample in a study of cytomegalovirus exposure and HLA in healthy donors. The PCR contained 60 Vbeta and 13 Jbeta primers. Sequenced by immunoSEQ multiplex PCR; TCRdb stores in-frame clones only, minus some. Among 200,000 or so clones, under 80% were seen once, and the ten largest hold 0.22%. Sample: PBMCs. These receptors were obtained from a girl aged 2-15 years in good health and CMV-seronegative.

CDR3 nucleotides: TGTGCCAGCAGCTTGGCGGCAGGGAATTACAATGAGCAGTTCTTC. Protein: CASSLAAGNYNEQFF. V is TRBV5-5 and J is TRBJ2-1; D possibly corresponds to TRBD1 (5 bases). This CDR3 spans 15 amino acids. Germline values: CDR1 SGHKS, CDR2 YYEKEE (reference sequence). V shed 0 bases and J shed 4 bases, with 11 bases lying between them.

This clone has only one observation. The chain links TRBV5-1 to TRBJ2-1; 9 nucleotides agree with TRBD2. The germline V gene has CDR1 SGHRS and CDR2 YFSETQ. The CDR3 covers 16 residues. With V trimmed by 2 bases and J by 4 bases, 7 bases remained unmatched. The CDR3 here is CASSLPGLAIYNEQFF. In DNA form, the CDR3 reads TGCGCCAGCAGCTTACCGGGACTAGCTATTTACAATGAGCAGTTCTTC.

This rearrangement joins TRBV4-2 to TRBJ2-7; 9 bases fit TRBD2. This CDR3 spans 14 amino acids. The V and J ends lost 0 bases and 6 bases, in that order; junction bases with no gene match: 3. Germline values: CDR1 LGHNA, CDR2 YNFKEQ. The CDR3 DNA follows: TGTGCCAGCAGCCAAGATGGCGGGAGGGGCGAGCAGTACTTC. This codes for CASSQDGGRGEQYF.

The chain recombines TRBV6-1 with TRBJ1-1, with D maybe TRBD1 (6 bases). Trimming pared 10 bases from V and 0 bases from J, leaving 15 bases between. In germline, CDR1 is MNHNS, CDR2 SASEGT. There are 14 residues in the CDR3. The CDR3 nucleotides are TGTGCCACCAGCACAGGGAGAATGAACACTGAAGCTTTCTTT. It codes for CATSTGRMNTEAFF.

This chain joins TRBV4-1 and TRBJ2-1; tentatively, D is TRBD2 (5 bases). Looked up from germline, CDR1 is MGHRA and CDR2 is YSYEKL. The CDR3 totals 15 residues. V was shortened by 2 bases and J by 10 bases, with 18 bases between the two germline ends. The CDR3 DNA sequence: TGCGCCAGCAGCCAACTATCTCAATCGGGAACAGAGCAGTTCTTC. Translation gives CASSQLSQSGTEQFF.

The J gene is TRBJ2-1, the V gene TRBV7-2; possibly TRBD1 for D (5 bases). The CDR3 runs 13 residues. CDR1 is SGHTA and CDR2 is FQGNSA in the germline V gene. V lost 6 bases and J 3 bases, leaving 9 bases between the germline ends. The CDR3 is CASRIDSYNEQFF. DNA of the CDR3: TGTGCCAGCAGAATAGACAGCTACAATGAGCAGTTCTTC.

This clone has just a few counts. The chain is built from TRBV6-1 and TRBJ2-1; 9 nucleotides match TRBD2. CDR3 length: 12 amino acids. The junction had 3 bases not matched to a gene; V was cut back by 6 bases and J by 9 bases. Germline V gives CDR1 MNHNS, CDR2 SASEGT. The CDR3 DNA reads TGTGCCAGCAGACTAGCGGGTGGTGAGCAGTTCTTC. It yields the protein CASRLAGGEQFF.

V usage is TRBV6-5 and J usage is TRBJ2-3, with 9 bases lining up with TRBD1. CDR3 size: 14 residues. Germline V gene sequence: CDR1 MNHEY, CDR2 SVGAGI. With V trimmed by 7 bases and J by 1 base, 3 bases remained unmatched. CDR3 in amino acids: CASTRDRGTDTQYF. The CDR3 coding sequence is TGTGCCAGCACGAGGGACAGGGGCACAGATACGCAGTATTTT.

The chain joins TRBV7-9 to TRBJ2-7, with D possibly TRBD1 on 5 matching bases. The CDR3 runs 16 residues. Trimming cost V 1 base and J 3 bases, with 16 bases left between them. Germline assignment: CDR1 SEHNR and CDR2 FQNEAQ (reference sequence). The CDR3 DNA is TGTGCCAGCAGCTTAGAGGGGCAGACTTCCTACTACGAGCAGTACTTC. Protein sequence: CASSLEGQTSYYEQYF.

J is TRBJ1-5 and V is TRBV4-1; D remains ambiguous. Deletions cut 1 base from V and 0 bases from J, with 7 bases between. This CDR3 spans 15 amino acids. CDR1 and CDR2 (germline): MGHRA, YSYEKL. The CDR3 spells CASSQAQNSNQPQHF. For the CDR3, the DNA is TGCGCCAGCAGCCAAGCACAGAATAGCAATCAGCCCCAGCATTTT.

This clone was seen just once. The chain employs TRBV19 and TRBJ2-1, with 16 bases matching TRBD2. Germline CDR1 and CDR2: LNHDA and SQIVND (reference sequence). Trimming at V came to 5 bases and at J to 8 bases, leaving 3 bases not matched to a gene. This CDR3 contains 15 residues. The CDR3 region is CASSRGTSGRDEQFF. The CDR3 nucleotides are TGTGCCAGTAGTCGGGGGACTAGCGGGAGGGATGAGCAGTTCTTC.

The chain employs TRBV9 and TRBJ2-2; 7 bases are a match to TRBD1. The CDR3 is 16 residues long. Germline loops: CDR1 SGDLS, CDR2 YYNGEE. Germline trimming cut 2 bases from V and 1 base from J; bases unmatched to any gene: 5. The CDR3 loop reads CASSVAGTVNTGELFF. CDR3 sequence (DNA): TGTGCCAGCAGCGTCGCCGGGACAGTGAACACCGGGGAGCTGTTTTTT.

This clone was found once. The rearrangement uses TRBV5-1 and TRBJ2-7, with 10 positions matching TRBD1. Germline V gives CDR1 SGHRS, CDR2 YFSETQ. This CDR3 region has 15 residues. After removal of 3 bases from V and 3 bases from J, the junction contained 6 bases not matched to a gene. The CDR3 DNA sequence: TGCGCCAGCAGCTCTCCCGGGACAGGGGTCTACGAGCAGTACTTC. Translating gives CASSSPGTGVYEQYF.

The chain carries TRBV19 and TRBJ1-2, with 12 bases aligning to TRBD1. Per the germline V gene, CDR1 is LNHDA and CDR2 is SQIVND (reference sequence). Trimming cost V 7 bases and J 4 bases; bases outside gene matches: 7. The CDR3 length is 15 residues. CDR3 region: CASNTGTGGVYGYTF. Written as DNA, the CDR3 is TGTGCCAGTAACACCGGGACAGGGGGCGTCTATGGCTACACCTTC.

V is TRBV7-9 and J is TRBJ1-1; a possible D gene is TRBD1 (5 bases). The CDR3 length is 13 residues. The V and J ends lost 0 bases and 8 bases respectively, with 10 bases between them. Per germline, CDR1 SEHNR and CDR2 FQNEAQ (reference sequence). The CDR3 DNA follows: TGTGCCAGCAGCTTAGCCAGGGCGTCGGAAGCTTTCTTT. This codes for CASSLARASEAFF.

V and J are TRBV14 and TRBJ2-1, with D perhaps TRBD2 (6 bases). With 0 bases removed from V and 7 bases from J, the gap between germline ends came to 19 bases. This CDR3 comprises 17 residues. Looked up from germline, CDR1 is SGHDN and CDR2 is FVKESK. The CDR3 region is CASSQEISGGYRNEQFF. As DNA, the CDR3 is TGTGCCAGCAGCCAAGAGATCTCCGGGGGATACAGGAATGAGCAGTTCTTC.

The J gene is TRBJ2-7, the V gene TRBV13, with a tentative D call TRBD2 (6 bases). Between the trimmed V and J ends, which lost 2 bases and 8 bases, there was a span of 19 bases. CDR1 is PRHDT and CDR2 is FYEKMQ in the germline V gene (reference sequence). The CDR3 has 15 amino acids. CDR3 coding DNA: TGTGCCAGCAGCTTATCCGGCTGGCGGGGCTCTCAGCAGTACTTC. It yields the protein CASSLSGWRGSQQYF.